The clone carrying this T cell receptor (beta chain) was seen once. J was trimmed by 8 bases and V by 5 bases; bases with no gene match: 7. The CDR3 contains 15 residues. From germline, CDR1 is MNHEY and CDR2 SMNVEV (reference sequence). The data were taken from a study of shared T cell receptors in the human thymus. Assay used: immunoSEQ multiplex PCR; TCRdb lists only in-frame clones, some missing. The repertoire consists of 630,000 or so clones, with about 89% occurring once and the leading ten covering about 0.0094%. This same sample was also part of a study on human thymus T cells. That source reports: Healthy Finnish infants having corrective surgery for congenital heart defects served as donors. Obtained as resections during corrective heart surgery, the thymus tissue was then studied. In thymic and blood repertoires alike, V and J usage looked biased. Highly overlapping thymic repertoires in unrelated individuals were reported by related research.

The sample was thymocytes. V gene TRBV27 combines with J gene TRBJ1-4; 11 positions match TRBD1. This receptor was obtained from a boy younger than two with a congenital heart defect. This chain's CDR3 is CASSPWTGGGEKLFF. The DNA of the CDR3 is TGTGCCAGCAGTCCCTGGACAGGGGGCGGCGAAAAACTGTTTTTT.